The table lists the clone carrying this T cell receptor beta chain with many counts. The CDR3 runs 14 residues. The V gene's germline CDR1 is DFQATT and CDR2 SNEGSKA (reference sequence). V was cut by 6 bases and J by 2 bases, with 17 bases left in between. Template material for amplifying TCR beta CDR3 regions consisted of RNA transcripts. HTBI primers were employed in a first-round RT-PCR of the TCR CDR3. MiXCR, run by TCRdb on the multiplex PCR reads, gives a single entry per CDR3 protein. The repertoire consists of some 560,000 distinct CDR3 sequences, with 12% to 15% occurring once and the leading ten covering about 15%. The data are from a study of T cells in Graves' hyperthyroidism and ophthalmopathy.

This clonotype originated in a woman in her 40s with Graves' hyperthyroidism. The sequencing sample was made of blood. The rearrangement links TRBV20-1 to TRBJ2-7; D uncertain. CDR3 in amino acids: CSATLGRAPYEQYF. CDR3 coding DNA: TGCAGTGCGACACTCGGACGTGCCCCCTACGAGCAGTACTTC.